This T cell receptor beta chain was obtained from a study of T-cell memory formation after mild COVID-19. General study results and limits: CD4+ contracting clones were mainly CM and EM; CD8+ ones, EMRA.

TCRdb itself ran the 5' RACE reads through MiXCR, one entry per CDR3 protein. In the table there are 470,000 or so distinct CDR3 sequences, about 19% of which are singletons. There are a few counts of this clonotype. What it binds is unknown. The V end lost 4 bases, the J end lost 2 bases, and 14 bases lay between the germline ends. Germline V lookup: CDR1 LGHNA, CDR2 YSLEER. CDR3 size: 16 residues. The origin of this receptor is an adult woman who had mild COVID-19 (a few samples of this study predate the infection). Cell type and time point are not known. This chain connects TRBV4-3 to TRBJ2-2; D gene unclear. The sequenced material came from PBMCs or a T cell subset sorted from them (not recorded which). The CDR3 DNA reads TGCGCCAGCAGCCTGTATGTCCATTACAACACCGGGGAGCTGTTTTTT. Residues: CASSLYVHYNTGELFF.